This T cell receptor beta chain emerged from a study of regulatory T cells in long-lasting Graves disease (dated by TCRdb to about 2021). In the study overall: Persistent Graves' disease was defined as antithyroid drug treatment for over 5 years with persistently positive TSH receptor autoantibodies. This study used TCR sequencing and RNA sequencing of peripheral blood to compare persistent Graves' disease patients against newly diagnosed Graves' disease patients. The study took place in China and was registered as a clinical trial. A total of roughly 33 samples were covered by TCR sequencing, comprising some 13 persistent and approximately 20 newly diagnosed Graves' disease patients. On average, persistent Graves' disease patients in the clinical cohort had been on antithyroid drugs for about 9.3 years.

Libraries came from multiplex PCR. Sequencing was performed on an Illumina HiSeq 4000. CDR3 regions were amplified by Arm-PCR with iRepertoire HTBI primers to construct TCR beta libraries. Before sequencing, the PCR products underwent gel purification. Under the source paper's analysis protocol: Gene usage analysis of CDR3 amino acid clonotypes relied on the 60 or so TRBV and 15 or so TRBJ segments identified across samples. Filtered high-quality paired reads were merged into contigs using COPE and FqMerger. Contigs were aligned with BLAST to IMGT TRBV, TRBD and TRBJ reference genes, and CDR3 was defined per IMGT. Highly expanded clones were defined as clonotypes with a frequency above 0.1%. Shannon entropy served as the measure of repertoire diversity, while the Gini coefficient captured V-J evenness. Public clonotypes were defined as clonotypes shared by more than one individual. Using fastp at Q25 and MiXCR, TCRdb reprocessed the public reads and kept productive beta chains. Each CDR3 protein gets just one entry, which takes the most common genes and DNA from the rows behind it. TCRdb assigned the V and J calls; the authors' analysis was not used. This sample lists 600,000 to 800,000 distinct CDR3 sequences; around 30% were detected once. Around 42% of the sample comes from the top ten.

Beyond this particular receptor, the publication reports: Only the TCR beta chain was sequenced and analyzed. Only peripheral blood was studied, because thyroid tissue, the primary lesion, was inaccessible. Persistent Graves' disease patients showed lower TCR Shannon entropy and fewer highly expanded clones than newly diagnosed patients, suggesting clonal expansion. The authors noted that the small sample size was a limitation that may lower accuracy. More public clonotypes were shared among persistent patients (roughly 2,700) than among newly diagnosed patients (more than 900). Preferential use of TRBV28, TRBJ1-2 and TRBJ2-5 was observed in persistent disease, whereas TRBV20-1 and TRBJ2-1 were favored in newly diagnosed disease.

Turning to this clonotype: Its antigen has not been determined. Base quality data are lacking; no much larger clone is found one base away.

The germline V gene provides CDR1 MNHNS and CDR2 SASEGT. The CDR3 spans 15 residues, from the cysteine through the phenylalanine. Left in the record is the CDR3 DNA by itself, 45 bases read in frame from the first base. The trim is 5 bases for V and 5 bases for J, with a gap of 16 bases between the germline ends. The sample's time point, from its label and the paper: persistent/refractory GD, antithyroid drugs over 5 years with positive TRAb. RNA was extracted from PBMCs in TRIzol for both TCR sequencing and RNA sequencing. The diagnosis of Graves' disease followed American Thyroid Association guidelines. Patients for the study were recruited at an endocrinology department in Xi'an, China. Each patient gave about 9.1 milliliters of peripheral blood, collected in an EDTA anticoagulant tube. Ficoll Paque Plus density gradient separation was used to isolate PBMCs, and no additional T cell sorting was done. An Agilent 2100 Bioanalyzer and agarose gel were used to check RNA quality, and a NanoDrop 2000 was used to measure RNA concentration.

This receptor was obtained from a female donor with Graves disease. This receptor chain uses TRBV6-1 and TRBJ2-1; 6 matching bases give a weak D call of TRBD2. Sequences were derived from peripheral blood mononuclear cells (PBMCs), sampled when the disease was refractory, from a patient treated with antithyroid drugs. The CDR3 protein is CASSPPGLRHNEQFF. The DNA sequence reads TGTGCCAGCAGTCCCCCGGGACTGAGGCACAATGAGCAGTTCTTC.